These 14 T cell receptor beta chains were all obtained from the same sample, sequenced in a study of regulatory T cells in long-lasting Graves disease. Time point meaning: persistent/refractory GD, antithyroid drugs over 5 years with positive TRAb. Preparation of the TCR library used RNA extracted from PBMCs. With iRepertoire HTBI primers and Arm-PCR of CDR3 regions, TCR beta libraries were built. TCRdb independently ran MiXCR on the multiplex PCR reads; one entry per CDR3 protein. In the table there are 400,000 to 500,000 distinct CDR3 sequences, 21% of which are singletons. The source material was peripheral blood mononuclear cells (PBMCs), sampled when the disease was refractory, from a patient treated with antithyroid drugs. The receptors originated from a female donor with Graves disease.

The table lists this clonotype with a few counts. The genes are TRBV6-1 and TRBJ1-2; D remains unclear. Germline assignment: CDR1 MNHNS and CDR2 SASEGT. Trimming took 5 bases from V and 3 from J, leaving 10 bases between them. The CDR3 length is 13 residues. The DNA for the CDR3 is TGTGCCAGCAGTACGTTCGGAGACTATGGCTACACCTTC. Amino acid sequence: CASSTFGDYGYTF.

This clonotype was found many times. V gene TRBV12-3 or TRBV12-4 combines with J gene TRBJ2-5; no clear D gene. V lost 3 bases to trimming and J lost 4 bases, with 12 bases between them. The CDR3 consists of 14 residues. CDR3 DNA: TGTGCCAGCAGTTTCGGCGGATGGCGAGAGACCCAGTACTTC. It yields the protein CASSFGGWRETQYF.

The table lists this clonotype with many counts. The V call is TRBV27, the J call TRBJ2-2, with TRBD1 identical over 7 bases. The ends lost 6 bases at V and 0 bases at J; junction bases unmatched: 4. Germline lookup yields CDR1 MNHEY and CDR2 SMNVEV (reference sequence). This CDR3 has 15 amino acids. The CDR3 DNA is TGTGCCAGCAGCCGGGACAGAACGAACACCGGGGAGCTGTTTTTT. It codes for CASSRDRTNTGELFF.

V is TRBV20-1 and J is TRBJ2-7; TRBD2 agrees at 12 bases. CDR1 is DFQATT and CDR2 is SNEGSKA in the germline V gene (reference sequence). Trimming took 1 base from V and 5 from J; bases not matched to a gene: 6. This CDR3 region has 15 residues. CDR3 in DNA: TGCAGTGCTAGAGGTCGGACTAGCGGGATTGACGAGCAGTACTTC. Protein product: CSARGRTSGIDEQYF.

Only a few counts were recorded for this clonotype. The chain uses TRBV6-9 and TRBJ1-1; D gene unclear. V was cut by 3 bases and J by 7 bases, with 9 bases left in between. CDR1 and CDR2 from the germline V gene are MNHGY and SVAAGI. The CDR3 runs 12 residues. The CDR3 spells CASSYLRGEAFF. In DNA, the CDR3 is TGTGCCAGCAGTTACCTCCGGGGTGAAGCTTTCTTT.

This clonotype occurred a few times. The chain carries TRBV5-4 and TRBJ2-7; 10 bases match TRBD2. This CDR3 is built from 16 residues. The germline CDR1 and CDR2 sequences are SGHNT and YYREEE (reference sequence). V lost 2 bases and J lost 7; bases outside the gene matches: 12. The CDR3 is CASSLLAGGGAEEQYF. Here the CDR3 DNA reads TGTGCCAGCAGCTTATTAGCGGGAGGAGGCGCGGAAGAGCAGTACTTC. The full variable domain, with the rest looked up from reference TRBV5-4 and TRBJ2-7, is ETGVTQSPTHLIKTRGQQVTLRCSSQSGHNTVSWYQQALGQGPQFIFQYYREEENGRGNFPPRFSGLQFPNYSSELNVNALELDDSALYLCASSLLAGGGAEEQYFGPGTRLTVT.

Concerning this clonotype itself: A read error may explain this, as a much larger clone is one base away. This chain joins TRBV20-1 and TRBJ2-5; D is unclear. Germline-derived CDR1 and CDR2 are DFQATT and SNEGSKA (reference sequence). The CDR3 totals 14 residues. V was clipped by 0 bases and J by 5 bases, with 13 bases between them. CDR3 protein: CSARDPGRPETQYF. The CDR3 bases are TGCAGTGCTAGAGATCCCGGGCGGCCGGAGACCCAGTACTTC.

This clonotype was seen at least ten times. The CDR3 spells CASSSRGLNTEAFF. DNA of the CDR3: TGTGCCAGCAGCTCCAGGGGGCTGAACACTGAAGCTTTCTTT. The chain uses TRBV11-1 and TRBJ1-1; the match to TRBD1 covers 8 bases. V trimming: 4 bases; J trimming: 0 bases; junction bases outside the gene matches: 1. The CDR3 extends over 14 amino acids. Germline assignment: CDR1 SGHAT and CDR2 FQDESV (reference sequence).

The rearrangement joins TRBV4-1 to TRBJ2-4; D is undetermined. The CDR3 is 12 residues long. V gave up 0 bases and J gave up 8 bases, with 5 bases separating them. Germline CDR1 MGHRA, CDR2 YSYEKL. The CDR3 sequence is CASSQDADIQYF. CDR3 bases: TGCGCCAGCAGCCAAGATGCTGACATTCAGTACTTC.

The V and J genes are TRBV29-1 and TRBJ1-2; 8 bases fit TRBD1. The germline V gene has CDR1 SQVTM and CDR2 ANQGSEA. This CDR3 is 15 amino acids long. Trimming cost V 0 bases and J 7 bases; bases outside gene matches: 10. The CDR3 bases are TGCAGCGTTGAAGACTCCCAGGGGGCCAAGGTTGGCTACACCTTC. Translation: CSVEDSQGAKVGYTF.

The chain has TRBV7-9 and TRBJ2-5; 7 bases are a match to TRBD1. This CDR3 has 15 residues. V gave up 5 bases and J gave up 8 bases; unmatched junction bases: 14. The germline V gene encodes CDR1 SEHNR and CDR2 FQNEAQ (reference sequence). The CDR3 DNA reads TGTGCCAGCAGCCTAGAGCGGACAGGATCTTTCACCCAGTACTTC. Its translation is CASSLERTGSFTQYF.

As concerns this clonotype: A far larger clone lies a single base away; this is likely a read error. CDR3 DNA: TGTGCCAGCAGGTCCGTAGCCTACGTAGCCCAAGAGACCCAGTACTTC. Protein product: CASRSVAYVAQETQYF. The chain recombines TRBV7-2 with TRBJ2-5; D is ambiguous. V lost 6 bases, J lost 1 base, and 18 bases lay in between. CDR1 is SGHTA and CDR2 is FQGNSA in the germline V gene. The CDR3 runs to 16 residues.

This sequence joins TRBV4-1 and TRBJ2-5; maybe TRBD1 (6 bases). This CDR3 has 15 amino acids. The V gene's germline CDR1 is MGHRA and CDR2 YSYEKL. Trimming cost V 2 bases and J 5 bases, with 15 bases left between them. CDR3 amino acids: CASSQQTGLGETQYF. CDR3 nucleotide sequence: TGCGCCAGCAGCCAACAGACAGGCCTGGGGGAGACCCAGTACTTC.

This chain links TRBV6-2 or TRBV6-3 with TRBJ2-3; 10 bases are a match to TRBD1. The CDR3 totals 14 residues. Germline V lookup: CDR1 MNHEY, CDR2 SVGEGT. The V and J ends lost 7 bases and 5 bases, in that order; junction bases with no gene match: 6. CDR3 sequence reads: CASTQTGGVDTQYF. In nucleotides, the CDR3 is TGTGCCAGCACCCAGACAGGGGGCGTAGATACGCAGTATTTT.